One sample yielded the 23 T cell receptor beta chains listed below, sequenced in a study of CD8 T cells in Susac syndrome. cDNA came from about 0.5 to 1 ug RNA primed by random hexamers. TCRdb re-called the immunoSEQ multiplex PCR reads with MiXCR, one entry per CDR3 protein. The sample has 130,000 or so distinct CDR3 sequences, roughly 80% seen once. Sequencing used CD8+ T cells from PBMCs. Receptor source: a human donor with multiple sclerosis.

This chain links TRBV5-1 with TRBJ2-2; D call uncertain. Trimming stripped 0 bases from V and 1 base from J, with 4 bases between. Germline V gene data show CDR1 as SGHRS and CDR2 as YFSETQ. There are 14 residues in the CDR3. The CDR3 protein is CASSLEQNTGELFF. CDR3 DNA: TGCGCCAGCAGCTTGGAACAGAACACCGGGGAGCTGTTTTTT.

This chain links TRBV12-3 or TRBV12-4 with TRBJ1-4; 9 nucleotides align to TRBD1. Trimming took 2 bases from V and 6 from J; bases not matched to a gene: 4. CDR3 length equals 15 residues. The CDR3 is CASSLSDRGDEKLFF. CDR3 DNA: TGTGCCAGCAGTTTATCGGACAGGGGAGATGAAAAACTGTTTTTT.

The V gene is TRBV7-9, the J gene TRBJ2-3; D not certain. The CDR3 is 14 amino acids. Between the trimmed V and J ends, which lost 5 bases and 4 bases, there was a span of 13 bases. Germline V gene data show CDR1 as SEHNR and CDR2 as FQNEAQ (reference sequence). CDR3 sequence: CASSHPSLADTQYF. CDR3 bases: TGTGCCAGCAGCCACCCCAGTCTCGCAGATACGCAGTATTTT.

This clonotype came up a few times. The V call is TRBV4-1, the J call TRBJ1-2; D is ambiguous. The CDR3 runs 15 residues. V was cut by 1 base and J by 2 bases, with 11 bases left in between. Germline CDR1 reads MGHRA; CDR2 reads YSYEKL. The DNA for the CDR3 is TGCGCCAGCAGCCAAGCCGGTTCCAGCAACTATGGCTACACCTTC. This sequence encodes CASSQAGSSNYGYTF.

As to this clonotype: A read error may be the cause here, since a much bigger clone is one base away. The chain uses TRBV19 and TRBJ2-2; D perhaps matches TRBD2 (6 bases). From germline, CDR1 is LNHDA and CDR2 SQIVND (reference sequence). The CDR3 has 14 amino acids. The CDR3: CASGIGGVTGELFF. The CDR3 DNA sequence: TGTGCCAGTGGTATTGGCGGGGTCACCGGGGAGCTGTTTTTT.

The V and J genes are TRBV9 and TRBJ1-1, with D unclear. In germline, CDR1 is SGDLS, CDR2 YYNGEE. V was clipped by 0 bases and J by 3 bases, with 9 bases between them. This CDR3 region has 14 residues. The CDR3 loop is CASSVGGEDTEAFF. The CDR3 nucleotides read TGTGCCAGCAGCGTAGGTGGGGAAGACACTGAAGCTTTCTTT.

The chain couples TRBV6-1 to TRBJ1-2, with D possibly being TRBD1 (5 bases). V was cut by 0 bases and J by 8 bases, with 16 bases left in between. The CDR3 has 15 residues. Germline assignment: CDR1 MNHNS and CDR2 SASEGT. The CDR3 sequence: CASSEASQGTSGYTF. The CDR3, as DNA: TGTGCCAGCAGTGAAGCTTCCCAGGGAACCTCGGGCTACACCTTC.

The chain has TRBV5-1 and TRBJ2-7, with 9 bases identical to TRBD1. The germline gives CDR1 SGHRS, CDR2 YFSETQ. The CDR3 sequence is 13 residues long. The J segment lost 0 bases and the V segment lost 7 bases, leaving 2 bases of the junction unmatched. The CDR3 region has the DNA TGCGCCAGCGGGACAGGGACCTCCTACGAGCAGTACTTC. Translating gives CASGTGTSYEQYF.

The V call is TRBV12-3 or TRBV12-4, the J call TRBJ1-2; tentative D call: TRBD1 (5 bases). The CDR3 covers 15 residues. V lost 6 bases and J 4 bases, leaving 18 bases between the germline ends. The CDR3 coding sequence is TGTGCCAGCAGCTGGTCGGGGGGGTGGACCTATGGCTACACCTTC. Translated, it gives CASSWSGGWTYGYTF.

This clonotype showed up just once. The rearrangement links TRBV11-2 to TRBJ2-7, with TRBD1 identical over 8 bases. J gave up 0 bases and V 5 bases, and 6 bases lay outside the gene matches. Germline CDR1 is SGHAT and CDR2 is FQNNGV. The CDR3 covers 15 residues. The CDR3 protein is CASSKDRVPSYEQYF. CDR3 DNA: TGTGCCAGCAGCAAGGACAGGGTGCCCTCCTACGAGCAGTACTTC.

V is TRBV9 and J is TRBJ1-3, with no clear D. The CDR3 spans 15 residues. Looked up from germline, CDR1 is SGDLS and CDR2 is YYNGEE. Deletions cut 0 bases from V and 0 bases from J, with 7 bases between. The CDR3, as DNA: TGTGCCAGCAGCGTAGATGGGAGCTCTGGAAACACCATATATTTT. Amino acid sequence: CASSVDGSSGNTIYF.

The chain recombines TRBV7-9 with TRBJ1-1, with D unclear. Looked up from germline, CDR1 is SEHNR and CDR2 is FQNEAQ (reference sequence). V was trimmed by 0 bases and J by 6 bases, leaving 2 bases between them. The CDR3 totals 11 residues. The CDR3 DNA is TGTGCCAGCAGCTTAGCATCTGAAGCTTTCTTT. Translation gives CASSLASEAFF.

This chain connects TRBV6-6 to TRBJ2-7; D gene unclear. The germline gives CDR1 MNHNY, CDR2 SVGAGI (reference sequence). V shed 0 bases and J shed 3 bases, with 6 bases lying between them. This CDR3 has 13 residues. The CDR3 sequence is CASSYSANYEQYV. DNA of the CDR3: TGTGCCAGCAGTTACTCGGCCAACTACGAGCAGTACGTC.

The rearrangement links TRBV6-1 to TRBJ2-7, with TRBD1 matching 9 bases. The length of the CDR3 is 16 residues. The V gene's germline CDR1 is MNHNS and CDR2 SASEGT. V gave up 1 base and J gave up 1 base; unmatched junction bases: 5. The CDR3 reads CASSEVRTGASYEQYF. The CDR3 DNA reads as TGTGCCAGCAGTGAAGTTAGGACAGGGGCTTCCTACGAGCAGTACTTC.

J is TRBJ1-5 and V is TRBV12-3 or TRBV12-4; D is possibly TRBD1 (5 bases). The V end lost 5 bases, the J end lost 3 bases, and 11 bases lay between the germline ends. CDR3 length: 14 amino acids. The DNA of the CDR3 is TGTGCCAGCAGTCTAGACAGCCTCAATCAGCCCCAGCATTTT. Residues: CASSLDSLNQPQHF.

The count of this clonotype is one. The chain carries TRBV19 and TRBJ2-3; possibly TRBD1 or TRBD2 for D (5 bases each). This CDR3 contains 11 residues. V shed 8 bases and J shed 9 bases, with 12 bases lying between them. CDR1 is LNHDA and CDR2 is SQIVND in the germline V gene (reference sequence). As DNA, the CDR3 is TGTGCCAGTGGGACGGCGGCAACGCAGTATTTT. Its protein product is CASGTAATQYF.

This chain uses TRBV6-2 or TRBV6-3 with TRBJ2-3; TRBD2 matches at 10 bases. Trimming at V came to 2 bases and at J to 4 bases, leaving 9 bases not matched to a gene. Germline V gives CDR1 MNHEY, CDR2 SVGEGT. This CDR3 spans 17 amino acids. The CDR3 region is CASSYDELAGNADTQYF. CDR3 DNA: TGTGCCAGCAGTTACGATGAACTAGCGGGGAACGCAGATACGCAGTATTTT.

The V call is TRBV7-9, the J call TRBJ1-1, with a weak D call TRBD1 (6 bases). Germline V gene data show CDR1 as SEHNR and CDR2 as FQNEAQ (reference sequence). The germline V and J ends were trimmed by 4 bases and 5 bases, with 20 bases remaining between them. This CDR3 is 16 amino acids long. The DNA for the CDR3 is TGTGCCAGCAGCTCCGCTTACGGACAGCGGGGGACTGAAGCTTTCTTT. This translates into CASSSAYGQRGTEAFF.

The V gene is TRBV28, the J gene TRBJ2-7; D is unclear. Trimming pared 6 bases from V and 0 bases from J, leaving 9 bases between. The germline gives CDR1 MDHEN, CDR2 SYDVKM. CDR3 length: 13 residues. The CDR3 DNA sequence: TGTGCCAGCAGCCTGGGCCGCTCCTACGAGCAGTACGTC. This codes for CASSLGRSYEQYV.

The chain employs TRBV12-5 and TRBJ1-1; TRBD1 is a possible D gene (6 bases). Germline CDR1 is LGHNT and CDR2 is FRNRAP. V was clipped by 6 bases and J by 0 bases, with 14 bases between them. The CDR3 runs 15 residues. DNA for the CDR3: TGTGCTAGTGGGTTTGCCTGGGGGCTGAACACTGAAGCTTTCTTT. Its translation: CASGFAWGLNTEAFF. The full variable domain, rest sourced from reference TRBV12-5 and TRBJ1-1, is DARVTQTPRHKVTEMGQEVTMRCQPILGHNTVFWYRQTMMQGLELLAYFRNRAPLDDSGMPKDRFSAEMPDATLATLKIQPSEPRDSAVYFCASGFAWGLNTEAFFGQGTRLTVV.

This chain uses TRBV4-1 with TRBJ1-1, with D maybe TRBD1 (6 bases). Trimming removed 6 bases from V and 4 bases from J, with 12 bases in between. Germline loops: CDR1 MGHRA, CDR2 YSYEKL. The CDR3 has 13 residues. Written as DNA, the CDR3 is TGCGCCAGCAGGTCACAGGGTAGCACTGAAGCTTTCTTT. Its protein product is CASRSQGSTEAFF.

The J gene is TRBJ2-3, the V gene TRBV24-1; 9 nucleotides agree with TRBD2. Germline trimming cut 3 bases from V and 5 bases from J; bases unmatched to any gene: 8. The CDR3 consists of 16 residues. Germline V lookup: CDR1 KGHDR, CDR2 SFDVKD. The CDR3 loop is CATSDGAGGLGDTQYF. The CDR3 DNA reads TGTGCCACCAGTGATGGGGCGGGAGGGCTGGGAGATACGCAGTATTTT.

The chain uses TRBV12-2 and TRBJ2-7; the listed D gene, TRBD1, was not tested against the DNA. TRBV12-2 has pseudogene status. CDR3 length: 17 amino acids. CDR3 bases: TGTGCAAGTCGCTTAGTTGGAGGGGACAGGGAGCCTTACGAGCAGTACTTC. Protein product: CASRLVGGDREPYEQYF.